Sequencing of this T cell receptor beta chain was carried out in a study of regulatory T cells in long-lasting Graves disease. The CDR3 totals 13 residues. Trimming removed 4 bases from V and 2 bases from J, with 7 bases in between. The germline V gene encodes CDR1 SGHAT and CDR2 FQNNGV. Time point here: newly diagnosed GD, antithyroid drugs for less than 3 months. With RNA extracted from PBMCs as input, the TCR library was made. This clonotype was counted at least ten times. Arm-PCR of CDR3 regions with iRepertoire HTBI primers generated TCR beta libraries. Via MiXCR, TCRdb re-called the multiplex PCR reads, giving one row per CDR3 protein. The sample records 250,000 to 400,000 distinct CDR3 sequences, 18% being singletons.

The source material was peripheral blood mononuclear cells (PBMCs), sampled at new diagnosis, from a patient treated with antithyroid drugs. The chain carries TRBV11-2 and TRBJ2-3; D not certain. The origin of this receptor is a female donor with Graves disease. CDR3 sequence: CASSSFLTDTQYF. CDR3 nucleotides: TGTGCCAGCAGCTCCTTCCTCACAGATACGCAGTATTTT.